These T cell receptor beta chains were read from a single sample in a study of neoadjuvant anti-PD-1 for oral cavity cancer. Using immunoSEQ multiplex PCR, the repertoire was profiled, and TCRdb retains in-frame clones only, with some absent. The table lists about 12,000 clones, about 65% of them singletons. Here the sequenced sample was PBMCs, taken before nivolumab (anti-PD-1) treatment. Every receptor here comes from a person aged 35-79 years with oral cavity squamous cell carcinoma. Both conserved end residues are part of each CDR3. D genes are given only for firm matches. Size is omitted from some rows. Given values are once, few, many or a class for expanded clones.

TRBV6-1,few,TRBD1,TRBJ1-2,CASSETTGDYGYTF,TGTGCCAGCAGTGAAACGACAGGGGACTATGGCTACACCTTC
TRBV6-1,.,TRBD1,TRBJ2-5,CASKTDRGQETQYF,TGTGCCAGCAAAACGGACAGGGGGCAAGAGACCCAGTACTTC
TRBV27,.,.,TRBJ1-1,CASRAAWDTEAFF,TGTGCCAGCAGAGCCGCATGGGACACTGAAGCTTTCTTT
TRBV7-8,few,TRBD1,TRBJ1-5,CASSLAGQGYQPQHF,TGTGCCAGCAGCTTAGCCGGACAGGGGTACCAGCCCCAGCATTTT
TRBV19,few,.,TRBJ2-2,CASRGAENTGELFF,TGTGCCAGTCGGGGGGCTGAGAACACCGGGGAGCTGTTTTTT
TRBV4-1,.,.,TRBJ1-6,CASSENSYNSPLHF,TGCGCCAGCAGCGAGAACTCCTATAATTCACCCCTCCACTTT
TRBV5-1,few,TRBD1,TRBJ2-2,CASSSGQGNTGELFF,TGCGCCAGCAGTTCTGGACAGGGCAACACCGGGGAGCTGTTTTTT
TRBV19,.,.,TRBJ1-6,CASSSGAGNSPLHF,TGTGCCAGTAGTTCCGGCGCGGGCAATTCACCCCTCCACTTT
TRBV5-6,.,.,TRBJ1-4,CASSPGVRSEKLFF,TGTGCCAGCAGCCCGGGGGTTAGAAGTGAAAAACTGTTTTTT
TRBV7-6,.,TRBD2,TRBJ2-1,CASSLLAGGAYNEQFF,TGTGCCAGCAGCTTGCTAGCGGGAGGGGCCTACAATGAGCAGTTCTTC
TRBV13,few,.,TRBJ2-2,CASSLSENTGELFF,TGTGCCAGCAGCTTATCAGAAAACACCGGGGAGCTGTTTTTT
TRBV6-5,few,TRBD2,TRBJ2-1,CASSYLGLAGHNEQFF,TGTGCCAGCAGTTACCTCGGACTAGCGGGCCACAATGAGCAGTTCTTC
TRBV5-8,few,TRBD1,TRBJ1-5,CASSGDRAHNQPQHF,TGTGCCAGCAGCGGGGACAGGGCACACAATCAGCCCCAGCATTTT
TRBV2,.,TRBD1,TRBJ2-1,CASSGAQGARDNEQFF,TGTGCCAGCAGTGGGGCTCAGGGGGCTCGGGACAATGAGCAGTTCTTC
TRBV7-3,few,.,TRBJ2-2,CASSLLVSTGELFF,TGTGCCAGCAGCTTACTAGTATCCACCGGGGAGCTGTTTTTT
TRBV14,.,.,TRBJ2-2,CASSQGGGSTGELFF,TGTGCCAGCAGCCAAGGTGGAGGGTCCACCGGGGAGCTGTTTTTT
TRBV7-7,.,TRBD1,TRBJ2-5,CASSLDRGETQYF,TGTGCCAGCAGCTTGGACAGGGGAGAGACCCAGTACTTC
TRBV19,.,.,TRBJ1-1,CASSILAGSLEAFF,TGTGCCAGTAGTATATTGGCAGGTTCGCTGGAAGCTTTCTTT
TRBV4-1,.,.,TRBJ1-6,CASSPWGKEDSPLHF,TGCGCCAGCAGCCCGTGGGGTAAGGAGGATTCACCCCTCCACTTT
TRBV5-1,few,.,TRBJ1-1,CASSLDLRGNTEAFF,TGCGCCAGCAGCTTGGATTTGAGGGGAAACACTGAAGCTTTCTTT
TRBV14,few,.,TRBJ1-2,CASSHGTTHYGYTF,TGTGCCAGCAGCCACGGGACCACTCACTATGGCTACACCTTC
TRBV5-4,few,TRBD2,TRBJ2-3,CASSLGDSGGPDTQYF,TGTGCCAGCAGCTTGGGGGATAGCGGGGGCCCAGATACGCAGTATTTT
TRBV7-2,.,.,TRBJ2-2,CASSFWGRGSTGELFF,TGTGCCAGCAGCTTTTGGGGGAGGGGGAGCACCGGGGAGCTGTTTTTT
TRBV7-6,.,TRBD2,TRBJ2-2,CASSLIPPAGDDTGELFF,TGTGCCAGCAGCTTAATCCCACCAGCGGGAGACGACACCGGGGAGCTGTTTTTT
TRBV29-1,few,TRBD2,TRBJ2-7,CSVDASGSDEQYF,TGCAGCGTTGATGCTAGCGGGTCTGACGAGCAGTACTTC
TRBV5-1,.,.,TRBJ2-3,CASSLVGTLTDTQYF,TGCGCCAGCAGCTTAGTGGGGACCCTCACAGATACGCAGTATTTT
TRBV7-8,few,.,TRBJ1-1,CASSLGLVNTEAFF,TGTGCCAGCAGCTTAGGATTAGTGAACACTGAAGCTTTCTTT
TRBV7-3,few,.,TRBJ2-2,CASRSASGNTGELFF,TGTGCCAGCAGATCCGCGTCAGGGAACACCGGGGAGCTGTTTTTT
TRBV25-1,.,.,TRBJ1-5,CASSGQNNQPQHF,TGTGCCAGCAGTGGACAGAACAATCAGCCCCAGCATTTT
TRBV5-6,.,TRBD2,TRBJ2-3,CASSGTSGGASTQYF,TGTGCCAGCAGCGGGACTAGCGGGGGGGCAAGTACGCAGTATTTT
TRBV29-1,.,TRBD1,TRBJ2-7,CSVAGGTGGLTQFYEQYF,TGCAGCGTTGCTGGAGGGACAGGGGGCCTCACTCAATTCTACGAGCAGTACTTC
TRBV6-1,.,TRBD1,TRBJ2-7,CASSAGTGGLEQYF,TGTGCCAGCAGTGCAGGGACAGGGGGTTTGGAGCAGTACTTC
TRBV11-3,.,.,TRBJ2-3,CASSLASLPPGDTQYF,TGTGCCAGCAGCTTAGCCTCTTTGCCGCCCGGGGATACGCAGTATTTT
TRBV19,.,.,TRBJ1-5,CASSEQGKQPQHF,TGTGCCAGTAGTGAGCAGGGCAAACAGCCCCAGCATTTT
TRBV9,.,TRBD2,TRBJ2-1,CASSVGLAERGQFF,TGTGCCAGCAGCGTTGGACTAGCGGAGAGGGGGCAGTTCTTC
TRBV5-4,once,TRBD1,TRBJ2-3,CASSLDPDREDTQYF,TGTGCCAGCAGCTTGGACCCCGACAGGGAAGATACGCAGTATTTT
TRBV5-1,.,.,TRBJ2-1,CASTEGVGGSYNEQFF,TGCGCCAGCACGGAGGGAGTAGGGGGGTCCTACAATGAGCAGTTCTTC
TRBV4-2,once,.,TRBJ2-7,CASSQEVSLLLYEQYF,TGTGCCAGCAGCCAAGAAGTTTCACTCCTCCTCTACGAGCAGTACTTC
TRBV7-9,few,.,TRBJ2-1,CASTFTNEQFF,TGTGCCAGCACCTTCACCAATGAGCAGTTCTTC
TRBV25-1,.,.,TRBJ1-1,CASRVTGLNTEAFF,TGTGCCAGCAGAGTAACAGGCCTGAACACTGAAGCTTTCTTT
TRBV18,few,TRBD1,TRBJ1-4,CASSPGTGGEKLFF,TGTGCCAGCTCACCCGGGACAGGGGGTGAAAAACTGTTTTTT
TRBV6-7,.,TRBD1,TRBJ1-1,CAIPLTGTGLEAFF,TGTGCCATTCCCCTTACCGGGACAGGACTTGAAGCTTTCTTT
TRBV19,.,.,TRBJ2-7,CASTPDSGAVEQYF,TGTGCCAGTACCCCGGACAGTGGGGCTGTCGAGCAGTACTTC
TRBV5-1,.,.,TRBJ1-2,CASSLSPGTETYPYGYTF,TGCGCCAGCAGTCTTTCCCCCGGGACCGAAACGTATCCTTATGGCTACACCTTC
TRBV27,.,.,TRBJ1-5,CASARRGGQPQHF,TGTGCCAGCGCCCGTCGGGGAGGGCAGCCCCAGCATTTT
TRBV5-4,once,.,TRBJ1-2,CASKSDGRDVYTF,TGTGCCAGCAAGAGCGATGGTCGAGATGTCTACACCTTC
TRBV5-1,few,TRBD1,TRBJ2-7,CASSYTGGRTGEQYF,TGCGCCAGCAGCTATACAGGGGGCCGGACGGGAGAGCAGTACTTC
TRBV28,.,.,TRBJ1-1,CASSSDSGGTEAFF,TGTGCCAGCAGTTCTGATTCCGGGGGCACTGAAGCTTTCTTT
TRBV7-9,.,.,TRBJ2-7,CASSLTVDFYEQYF,TGTGCCAGCAGCTTGACCGTGGACTTTTACGAGCAGTACTTC
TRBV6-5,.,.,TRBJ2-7,CASSYSAGANYEQYF,TGTGCCAGCAGTTACTCGGCTGGGGCGAACTACGAGCAGTACTTC
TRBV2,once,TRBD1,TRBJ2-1,CASSELGQGAWRNEQFF,TGTGCCAGCAGTGAATTGGGGCAGGGGGCATGGAGGAATGAGCAGTTCTTC
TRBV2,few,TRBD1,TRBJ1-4,CASRSGQGSNEKLFF,TGTGCCAGCAGAAGTGGACAGGGATCAAATGAAAAACTGTTTTTT
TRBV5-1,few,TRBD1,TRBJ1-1,CASSLEQGAGTEAFF,TGCGCCAGCAGCTTGGAGCAGGGGGCGGGTACTGAAGCTTTCTTT